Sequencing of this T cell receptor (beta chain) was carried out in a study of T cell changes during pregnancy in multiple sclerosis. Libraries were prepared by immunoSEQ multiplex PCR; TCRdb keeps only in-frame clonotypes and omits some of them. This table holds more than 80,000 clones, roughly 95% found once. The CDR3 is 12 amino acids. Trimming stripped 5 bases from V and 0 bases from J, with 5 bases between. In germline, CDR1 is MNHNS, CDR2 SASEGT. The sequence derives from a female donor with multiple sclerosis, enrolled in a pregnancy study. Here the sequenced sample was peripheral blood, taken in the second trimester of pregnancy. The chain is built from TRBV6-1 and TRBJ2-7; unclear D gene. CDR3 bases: TGTGCCAGCAGTCGCGCCTCCTACGAGCAGTACTTC. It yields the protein CASSRASYEQYF.